One sample yielded the 27 T cell receptor beta chains listed below, sequenced in a study of radiotherapy plus CTLA-4 blockade in lung cancer. Measured with immunoSEQ multiplex PCR; TCRdb has only the in-frame clones, and not every one. The sample gives more than 55,000 clones, less than 85% of which show up once; roughly 17% is in the top ten. Sequenced here: peripheral blood, sampled from a patient treated with radiotherapy plus ipilimumab. These receptors all stem from a human donor with non-small cell lung cancer who had a complete response to radiotherapy plus ipilimumab.

In DNA, the CDR3 is TGTGCCAGCAGTCCCGGGACTAGCGGGAGTAATGAGCAGTTCTTC. As protein: CASSPGTSGSNEQFF. The chain recombines TRBV27 with TRBJ2-1; 14 nucleotides agree with TRBD2. The CDR3 consists of 15 residues. The germline V gene has CDR1 MNHEY and CDR2 SMNVEV (reference sequence). Unmatched junction bases numbered 4, after V lost 5 bases and J lost 7 bases.

The chain uses TRBV6-5 and TRBJ1-1; D not resolved. Per the germline V gene, CDR1 is MNHEY and CDR2 is SVGAGI. The CDR3 spans 15 residues. V lost 0 bases, J lost 0 bases, and 8 bases lay in between. In DNA, the CDR3 is TGTGCCAGCAGTTACTCCGCAGGTCTGAACACTGAAGCTTTCTTT. As protein: CASSYSAGLNTEAFF.

The V gene is TRBV7-9, the J gene TRBJ2-7, with 8 bases fitting TRBD1. The V gene end was trimmed by 4 bases and the J gene end by 3 bases; junction bases not matched to a gene: 8. Germline CDR1 is SEHNR and CDR2 is FQNEAQ (reference sequence). This CDR3 is built from 15 residues. The CDR3, as DNA: TGTGCCAGCAGCTCGTTGGCCGGGACAGGCTACGAGCAGTACTTC. It translates to CASSSLAGTGYEQYF.

This chain connects TRBV5-1 to TRBJ1-3, with 8 bases aligning to TRBD1. Germline CDR1 is SGHRS and CDR2 is YFSETQ. This CDR3 is 16 amino acids long. V lost 4 bases, J lost 3 bases, and 9 bases stayed unmatched. The CDR3: CASSAQGGQGGNTIYF. The CDR3 DNA follows: TGCGCCAGCAGCGCCCAGGGCGGACAGGGTGGAAACACCATATATTTT.

The chain couples TRBV19 to TRBJ2-7; a possible D gene is TRBD1 (5 bases). CDR3 length equals 13 residues. Looked up from germline, CDR1 is LNHDA and CDR2 is SQIVND (reference sequence). V was shortened by 4 bases and J by 8 bases, with 15 bases between the two germline ends. The CDR3 DNA reads as TGTGCCAGTAGTACACAACAGGACGGTAAGCAGTACTTC. This encodes CASSTQQDGKQYF.

This chain's CDR3 is CASSSPPRETQYF. The CDR3 nucleotides read TGTGCCAGCAGTTCCCCTCCCCGAGAGACCCAGTACTTC. V gene TRBV27 combines with J gene TRBJ2-5, with D unresolved. This CDR3 is 13 amino acids long. V was clipped by 4 bases and J by 4 bases, with 10 bases between them. Germline V lookup: CDR1 MNHEY, CDR2 SMNVEV (reference sequence).

The chain is built from TRBV4-3 and TRBJ2-1; TRBD1 might be the D (6 bases). Trimming cost V 4 bases and J 4 bases, with 23 bases left between them. The CDR3 spans 18 residues. Germline V gene sequence: CDR1 LGHNA, CDR2 YSLEER. The CDR3 nucleotides read TGCGCCAGCAGCCTATCACCCGGCACAGGGCAACCGTACAATGAGCAGTTCTTC. This sequence encodes CASSLSPGTGQPYNEQFF.

The chain is built from TRBV9 and TRBJ2-3; 7 positions match TRBD2. V shed 0 bases and J 0 bases; nucleotides not matched to a gene: 4. Germline CDR1 reads SGDLS; CDR2 reads YYNGEE. This CDR3 has 16 residues. For the CDR3, the DNA is TGTGCCAGCAGCGTAGTCAGCGGGGTTAGCACAGATACGCAGTATTTT. Protein product: CASSVVSGVSTDTQYF.

The chain combines TRBV9 with TRBJ2-3; the D gene is possibly TRBD2 (6 bases). The V end was cut by 2 bases, the J end by 6 bases, with 7 bases between. The germline V gene has CDR1 SGDLS and CDR2 YYNGEE. The CDR3 is made up of 12 amino acids. CDR3 DNA: TGTGCCAGCAGCGTGCTAGCGGATACGCAGTATTTT. This encodes CASSVLADTQYF.

This rearrangement joins TRBV7-9 to TRBJ2-5; no clear D. The CDR3 is 11 amino acids. The V end was cut by 4 bases, the J end by 3 bases, with 3 bases between. Germline V gene lookup returns CDR1 SEHNR and CDR2 FQNEAQ (reference sequence). The CDR3 reads CASSSKETQYF. CDR3 coding DNA: TGTGCCAGCAGCTCCAAAGAGACCCAGTACTTC.

This chain connects TRBV5-8 to TRBJ2-1; 8 positions match TRBD2. Germline V CDR1 and CDR2: SGHTS, YDEGEE. Unmatched junction bases numbered 12, after V lost 3 bases and J lost 10 bases. CDR3 length: 15 residues. DNA of the CDR3: TGTGCCAGCAGCTCCCTTGGGGTTACGGGAGGGGAGCAGTTCTTC. Translating gives CASSSLGVTGGEQFF.

The chain joins TRBV18 to TRBJ2-2; D is undetermined. V lost 4 bases and J 6 bases, leaving 24 bases between the germline ends. The CDR3 loop spans 18 amino acids. CDR1 is KGHSH and CDR2 is LQKENI in the germline V gene. The CDR3 sequence: CASSRATQVGTSPGELFF. CDR3 DNA sequence: TGTGCCAGCTCACGAGCGACTCAAGTCGGAACTTCCCCCGGGGAGCTGTTTTTT.

This chain connects TRBV7-2 to TRBJ2-7; 9 nucleotides match TRBD1. The CDR3 consists of 15 residues. Germline CDR1 SGHTA, CDR2 FQGNSA. Germline trimming cut 5 bases from V and 5 bases from J; bases unmatched to any gene: 10. This chain's CDR3 is CASSLRQGVLDEQYF. CDR3 nucleotides: TGTGCCAGCAGCCTTAGACAGGGGGTCCTCGACGAGCAGTACTTC. Filled out from reference TRBV7-2 and TRBJ2-7, the complete variable domain reads GAGVSQSPSNKVTEKGKDVELRCDPISGHTALYWYRQSLGQGLEFLIYFQGNSAPDKSGLPSDRFSAERTGGSVSTLTIQRTQQEDSAVYLCASSLRQGVLDEQYFGPGTRLTVT.

In this sample, this clone turned up once. This chain connects TRBV4-3 to TRBJ1-2; no reliable D call. V was trimmed by 2 bases and J by 2 bases, leaving 18 bases between them. The germline gives CDR1 LGHNA, CDR2 YSLEER. The CDR3 has 17 amino acids. CDR3 nucleotides: TGCGCCAGCAGCCAATCGGCGCGGGGTCCGTTGAACTATGGCTACACCTTC. It is translated as CASSQSARGPLNYGYTF.

V usage is TRBV9 and J usage is TRBJ2-1; perhaps TRBD2 as D (6 bases). Looked up from germline, CDR1 is SGDLS and CDR2 is YYNGEE. This CDR3 has 16 residues. With 5 bases removed from V and 2 bases from J, the gap between germline ends came to 17 bases. CDR3 nucleotide sequence: TGTGCCAGCAGTTCAGCTGCGGGATGGCCCTACAATGAGCAGTTCTTC. Translating it yields CASSSAAGWPYNEQFF.

The chain recombines TRBV11-2 with TRBJ2-7; D call uncertain. The germline V gene has CDR1 SGHAT and CDR2 FQNNGV. V dropped 1 base and J dropped 3 bases, with 7 bases sitting between them. The CDR3 is 13 amino acids. In DNA, the CDR3 is TGTGCCAGCAGCTTAGGACGGAACTACGAGCAGTACGTC. Protein sequence: CASSLGRNYEQYV.

This sequence joins TRBV6-6 and TRBJ2-7; 9 bases fit TRBD2. J was trimmed by 7 bases and V by 0 bases; bases with no gene match: 7. CDR1 and CDR2 from the germline V gene are MNHNY and SVGAGI (reference sequence). CDR3 length equals 15 residues. The chain's CDR3 is CASSYSGGGGGEQYF. Here the CDR3 DNA reads TGTGCCAGCAGTTACTCGGGCGGCGGGGGGGGAGAGCAGTACTTC.

This clone turned up a few times. This rearrangement joins TRBV6-6 to TRBJ1-5; 7 bases line up with TRBD1. V shed 6 bases and J 4 bases; nucleotides not matched to a gene: 6. This CDR3 region has 14 residues. CDR1 is MNHNY, CDR2 SVGAGI, per germline (reference sequence). The CDR3 DNA sequence: TGTGCCAGCAGCCCCGGGACAGCGAATCAGCCCCAGCATTTT. This codes for CASSPGTANQPQHF.

Turning to this clone: Sequence at one end of the junction differs from germline and may be a read error. V gene TRBV4-1 combines with J gene TRBJ1-5; D not resolved. The CDR3 has 13 residues. Germline V gene sequence: CDR1 MGHRA, CDR2 YSYEKL. The chain's CDR3 is CASSQGLNQSQHF. CDR3 nucleotides: TGCGCCAGCAGCCAAGGTCTCAATCAGTCCCAGCATTTT.

The V call is TRBV30, the J call TRBJ2-7; 10 bases agree with TRBD1. The V and J ends lost 8 bases and 3 bases, in that order; junction bases with no gene match: 4. The CDR3 spans 12 residues. Germline lookup yields CDR1 GTSNPN and CDR2 SVGIG (reference sequence). CDR3 in amino acids: CATGQGFYEQYF. CDR3 sequence (DNA): TGTGCCACGGGACAGGGGTTCTACGAGCAGTACTTC.

V is TRBV7-2 and J is TRBJ2-7; possible D gene TRBD2, 5 bases. The germline CDR1 and CDR2 sequences are SGHTA and FQGNSA. This CDR3 comprises 15 residues. The V end was cut by 1 base, the J end by 0 bases, with 10 bases between. CDR3 loop: CASSLGLGSSYEQYF. The CDR3 DNA follows: TGTGCCAGCAGCTTAGGTTTAGGGAGCTCCTACGAGCAGTACTTC.

V is TRBV6-5 and J is TRBJ1-2; D gene uncertain. V gave up 6 bases and J gave up 7 bases, with 12 bases separating them. The CDR3 has 12 amino acids. In germline, CDR1 is MNHEY, CDR2 SVGAGI. CDR3 loop: CASRPREAGYTF. The CDR3 coding sequence is TGTGCCAGCAGGCCCCGGGAAGCTGGCTACACCTTC.

This chain connects TRBV11-2 to TRBJ1-5; perhaps TRBD1 as D (5 bases). The CDR3 contains 14 residues. Germline-derived CDR1 and CDR2 are SGHAT and FQNNGV. Trimming left V 2 bases short and J 0 bases short, with 5 bases between. CDR3 DNA sequence: TGTGCCAGCAGCTTACAGGGTAGCAATCAGCCCCAGCATTTT. Protein sequence: CASSLQGSNQPQHF.

This clone was detected a few times. J is TRBJ1-5 and V is TRBV18, with 8 bases aligning to TRBD1. The germline gives CDR1 KGHSH, CDR2 LQKENI. Losses at the gene ends were 4 bases for V and 7 bases for J; bases not matched to a gene: 21. This CDR3 region has 19 residues. CDR3 sequence reads: CASSLIARTGNALGQPQHF. The CDR3 DNA reads as TGTGCCAGCTCACTCATCGCCAGGACAGGGAATGCCCTCGGGCAGCCCCAGCATTTT. The variable domain in full, completed from reference TRBV18 and TRBJ1-5, reads NAGVMQNPRHLVRRRGQEARLRCSPMKGHSHVYWYRQLPEEGLKFMVYLQKENIIDESGMPKERFSAEFPKEGPSILRIQQVVRGDSAAYFCASSLIARTGNALGQPQHFGDGTRLSIL.

This clone was recorded only once. V usage is TRBV7-9 and J usage is TRBJ2-1; 14 bases agree with TRBD2. The J segment lost 6 bases and the V segment lost 6 bases, leaving 16 bases of the junction unmatched. The CDR3 runs to 19 residues. CDR1 and CDR2 from the germline V gene are SEHNR and FQNEAQ (reference sequence). CDR3 region: CASSRGTSGSLGVGNEQFF. The CDR3 DNA is TGTGCCAGCAGTAGAGGGACTAGCGGGAGTCTAGGGGTTGGCAATGAGCAGTTCTTC. Based on the CDR3 plus reference TRBV7-9 and TRBJ2-1, the full variable domain is DTGVSQNPRHKITKRGQNVTFRCDPISEHNRLYWYRQTLGQGPEFLTYFQNEAQLEKSRLLSDRFSAERPKGSFSTLEIQRTEQGDSAMYLCASSRGTSGSLGVGNEQFFGPGTRLTVL.

The chain is built from TRBV30 and TRBJ1-5, with a possible D match to TRBD1 (5 bases). The CDR3 is 14 amino acids. Germline V CDR1 and CDR2: GTSNPN, SVGIG (reference sequence). V was cut by 5 bases and J by 1 base, with 12 bases left in between. The CDR3 DNA reads TGTGCCTGGTCAGGCGGGGGAAGCAATCAGCCCCAGCATTTT. It specifies CAWSGGGSNQPQHF.

This chain connects TRBV6-5 to TRBJ2-5; D is possibly TRBD2 (7 bases). The germline V gene has CDR1 MNHEY and CDR2 SVGAGI. The CDR3 contains 15 residues. Trimming cost V 2 bases and J 6 bases, with 16 bases left between them. The CDR3 loop is CASSYEGGALQTQYF. The DNA of the CDR3 is TGTGCCAGCAGTTACGAAGGGGGGGCCTTGCAGACCCAGTACTTC.